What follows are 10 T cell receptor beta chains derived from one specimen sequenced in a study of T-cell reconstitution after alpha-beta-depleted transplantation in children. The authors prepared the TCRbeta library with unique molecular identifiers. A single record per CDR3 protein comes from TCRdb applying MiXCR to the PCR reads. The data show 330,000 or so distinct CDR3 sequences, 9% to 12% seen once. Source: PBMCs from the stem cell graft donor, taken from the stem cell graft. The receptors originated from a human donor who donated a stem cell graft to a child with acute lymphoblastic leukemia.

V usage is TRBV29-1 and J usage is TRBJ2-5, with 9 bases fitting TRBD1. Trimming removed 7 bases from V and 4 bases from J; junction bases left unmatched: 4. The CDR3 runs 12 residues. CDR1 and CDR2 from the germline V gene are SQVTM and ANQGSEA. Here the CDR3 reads CSGTDRGETQYF. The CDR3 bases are TGCAGCGGAACGGACAGGGGAGAGACCCAGTACTTC.

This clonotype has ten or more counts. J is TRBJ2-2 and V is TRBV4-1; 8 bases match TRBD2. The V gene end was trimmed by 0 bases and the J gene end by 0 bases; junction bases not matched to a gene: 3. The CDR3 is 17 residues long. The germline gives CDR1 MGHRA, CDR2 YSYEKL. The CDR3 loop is CASSQDPLAANTGELFF. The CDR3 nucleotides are TGCGCCAGCAGCCAAGATCCACTAGCGGCGAACACCGGGGAGCTGTTTTTT.

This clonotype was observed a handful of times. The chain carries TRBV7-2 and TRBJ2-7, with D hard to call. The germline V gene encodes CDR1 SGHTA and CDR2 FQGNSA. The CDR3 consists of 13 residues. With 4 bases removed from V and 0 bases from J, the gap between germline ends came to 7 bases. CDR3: CASSSLPSYEQYF. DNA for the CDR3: TGTGCCAGCAGCTCCCTCCCCTCCTACGAGCAGTACTTC.

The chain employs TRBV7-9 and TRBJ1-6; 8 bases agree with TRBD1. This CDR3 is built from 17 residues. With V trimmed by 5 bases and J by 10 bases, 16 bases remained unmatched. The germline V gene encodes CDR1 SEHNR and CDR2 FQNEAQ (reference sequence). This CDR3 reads CASSLPSRGLFNSPLHF. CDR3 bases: TGTGCCAGCAGCCTCCCAAGCAGGGGGCTTTTCAACTCACCCCTCCACTTT.

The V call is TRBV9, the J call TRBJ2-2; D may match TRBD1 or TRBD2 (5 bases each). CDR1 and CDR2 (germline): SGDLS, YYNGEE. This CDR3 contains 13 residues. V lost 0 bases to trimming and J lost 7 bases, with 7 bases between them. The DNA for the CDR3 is TGTGCCAGCAGCGTAGCGGGGCGCGGGGAGCTGTTTTTT. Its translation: CASSVAGRGELFF.

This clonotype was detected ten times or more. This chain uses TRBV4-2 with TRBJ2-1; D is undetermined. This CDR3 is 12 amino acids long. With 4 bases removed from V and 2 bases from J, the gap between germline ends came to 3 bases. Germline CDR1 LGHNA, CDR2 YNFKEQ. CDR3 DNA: TGTGCCAGCAGCCCGGCCTACAATGAGCAGTTCTTC. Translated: CASSPAYNEQFF.

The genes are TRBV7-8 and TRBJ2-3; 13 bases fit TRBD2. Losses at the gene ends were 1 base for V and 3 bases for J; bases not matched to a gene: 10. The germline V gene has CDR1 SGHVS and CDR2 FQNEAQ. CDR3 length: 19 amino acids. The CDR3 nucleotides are TGTGCCAGCAGCTTAGTTGGTACTAGCGGGAGGGCCGCGACAGATACGCAGTATTTT. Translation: CASSLVGTSGRAATDTQYF.

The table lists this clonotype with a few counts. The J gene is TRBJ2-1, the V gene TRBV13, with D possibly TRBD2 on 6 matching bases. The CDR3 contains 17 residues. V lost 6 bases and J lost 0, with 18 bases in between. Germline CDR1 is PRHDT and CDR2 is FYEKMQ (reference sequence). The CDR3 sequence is CASSPGGAASSYNEQFF. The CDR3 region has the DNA TGTGCCAGCAGTCCCGGAGGGGCGGCGAGCTCCTACAATGAGCAGTTCTTC. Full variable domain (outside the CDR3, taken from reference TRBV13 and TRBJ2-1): AAGVIQSPRHLIKEKRETATLKCYPIPRHDTVYWYQQGPGQDPQFLISFYEKMQSDKGSIPDRFSAQQFSDYHSELNMSSLELGDSALYFCASSPGGAASSYNEQFFGPGTRLTVL.

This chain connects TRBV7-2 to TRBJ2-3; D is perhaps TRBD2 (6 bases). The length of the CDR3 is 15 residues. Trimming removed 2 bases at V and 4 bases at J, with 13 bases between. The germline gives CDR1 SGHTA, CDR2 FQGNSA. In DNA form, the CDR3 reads TGTGCCAGCAGCTTATCAACTAGGAGGGCAGATACGCAGTATTTT. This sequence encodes CASSLSTRRADTQYF.

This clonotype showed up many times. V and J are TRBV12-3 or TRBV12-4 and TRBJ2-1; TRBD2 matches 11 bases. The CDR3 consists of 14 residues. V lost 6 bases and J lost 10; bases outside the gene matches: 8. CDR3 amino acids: CASRLTSGRGEQFF. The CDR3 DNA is TGTGCCAGCAGGCTTACTAGCGGGAGAGGAGAGCAGTTCTTC.